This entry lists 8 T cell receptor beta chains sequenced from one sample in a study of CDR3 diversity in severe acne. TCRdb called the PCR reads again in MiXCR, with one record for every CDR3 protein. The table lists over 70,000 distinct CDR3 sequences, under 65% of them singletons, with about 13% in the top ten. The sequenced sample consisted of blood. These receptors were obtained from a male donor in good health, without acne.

The chain's CDR3 is CASSFGRMETQYF. The CDR3 region has the DNA TGTGCCAGCAGTTTCGGACGAATGGAGACCCAGTACTTC. The chain recombines TRBV12-3 or TRBV12-4 with TRBJ2-5, with D uncertain. Trimming cost V 3 bases and J 5 bases, with 10 bases left between them. This CDR3 spans 13 amino acids.

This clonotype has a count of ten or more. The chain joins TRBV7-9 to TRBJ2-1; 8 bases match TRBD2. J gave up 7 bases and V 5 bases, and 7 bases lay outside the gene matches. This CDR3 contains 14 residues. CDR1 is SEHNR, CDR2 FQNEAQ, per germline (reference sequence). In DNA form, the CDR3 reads TGTGCCAGCAGCGCCAGCGGGAGTTGGAATGAGCAGTTCTTC. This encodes CASSASGSWNEQFF.

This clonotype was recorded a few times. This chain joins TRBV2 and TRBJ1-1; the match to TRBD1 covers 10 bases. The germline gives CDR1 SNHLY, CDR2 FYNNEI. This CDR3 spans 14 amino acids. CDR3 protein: CATRGQGTVAEAFF. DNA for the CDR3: TGTGCGACCCGGGGACAGGGGACCGTCGCTGAAGCTTTCTTT.

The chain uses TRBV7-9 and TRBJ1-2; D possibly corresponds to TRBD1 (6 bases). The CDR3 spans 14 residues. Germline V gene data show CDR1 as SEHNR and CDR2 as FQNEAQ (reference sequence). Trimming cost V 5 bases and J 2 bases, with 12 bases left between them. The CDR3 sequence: CASSDDRRNYGYTF. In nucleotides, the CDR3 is TGTGCCAGCAGCGACGACAGGAGGAACTATGGCTACACCTTC.

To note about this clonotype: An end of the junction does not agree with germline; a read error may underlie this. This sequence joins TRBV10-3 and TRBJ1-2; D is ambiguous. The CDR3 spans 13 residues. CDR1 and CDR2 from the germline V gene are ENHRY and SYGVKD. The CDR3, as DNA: TGTGCCAGCAGTGAAGCAGCTAACTATGGCTACACCTTC. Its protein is CASSEAANYGYTF.

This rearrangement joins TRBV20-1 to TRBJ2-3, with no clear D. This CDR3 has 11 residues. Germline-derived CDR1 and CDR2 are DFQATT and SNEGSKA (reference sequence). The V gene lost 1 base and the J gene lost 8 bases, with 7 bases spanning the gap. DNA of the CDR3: TGCAGTGCTAGAGCAGCTTTTACGCAGTATTTT. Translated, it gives CSARAAFTQYF.

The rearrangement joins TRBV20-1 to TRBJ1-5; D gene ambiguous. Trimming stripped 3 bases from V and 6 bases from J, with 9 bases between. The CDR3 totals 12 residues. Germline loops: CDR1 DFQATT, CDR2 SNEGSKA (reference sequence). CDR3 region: CSASGNSQPQHF. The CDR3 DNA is TGCAGTGCTAGTGGCAATAGTCAGCCCCAGCATTTT.

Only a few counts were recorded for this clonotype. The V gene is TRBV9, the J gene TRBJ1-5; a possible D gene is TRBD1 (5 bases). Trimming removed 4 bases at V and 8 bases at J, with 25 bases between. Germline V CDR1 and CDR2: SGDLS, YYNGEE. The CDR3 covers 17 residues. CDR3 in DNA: TGTGCCAGCAGCCAAGATGGGGGGGACGAGGGGACCGAGCCCCAGCATTTT. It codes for CASSQDGGDEGTEPQHF.